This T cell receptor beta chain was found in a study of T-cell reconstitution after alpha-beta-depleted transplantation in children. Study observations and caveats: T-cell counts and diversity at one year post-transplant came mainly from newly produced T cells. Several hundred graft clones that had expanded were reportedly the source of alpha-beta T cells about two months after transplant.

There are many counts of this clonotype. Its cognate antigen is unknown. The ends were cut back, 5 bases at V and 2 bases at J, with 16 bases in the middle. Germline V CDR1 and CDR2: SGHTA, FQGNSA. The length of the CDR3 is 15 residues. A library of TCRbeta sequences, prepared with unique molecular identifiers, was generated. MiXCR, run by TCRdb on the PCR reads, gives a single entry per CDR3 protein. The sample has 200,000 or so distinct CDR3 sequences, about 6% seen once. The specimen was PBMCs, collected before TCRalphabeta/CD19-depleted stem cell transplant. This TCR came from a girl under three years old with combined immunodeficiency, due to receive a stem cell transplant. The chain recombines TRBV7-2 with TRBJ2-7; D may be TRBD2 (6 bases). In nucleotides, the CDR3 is TGTGCCAGCAGCCCCGGGACTGGCGGACCCTACGAGCAGTACTTC. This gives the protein CASSPGTGGPYEQYF.